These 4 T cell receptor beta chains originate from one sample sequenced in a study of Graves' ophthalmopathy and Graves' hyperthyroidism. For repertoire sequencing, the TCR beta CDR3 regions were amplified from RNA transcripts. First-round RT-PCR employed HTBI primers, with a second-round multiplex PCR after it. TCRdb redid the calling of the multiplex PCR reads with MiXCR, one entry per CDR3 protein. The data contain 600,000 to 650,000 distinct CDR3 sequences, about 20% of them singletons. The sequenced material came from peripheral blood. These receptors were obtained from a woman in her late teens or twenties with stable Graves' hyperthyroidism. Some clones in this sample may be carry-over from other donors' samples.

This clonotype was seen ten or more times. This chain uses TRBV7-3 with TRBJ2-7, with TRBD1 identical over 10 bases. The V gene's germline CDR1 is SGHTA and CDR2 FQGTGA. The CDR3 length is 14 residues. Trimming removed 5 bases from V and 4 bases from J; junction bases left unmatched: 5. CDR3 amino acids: CASSPGDRGYEQYF. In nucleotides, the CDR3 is TGTGCCAGCAGCCCCGGGGACAGGGGTTACGAGCAGTACTTC.

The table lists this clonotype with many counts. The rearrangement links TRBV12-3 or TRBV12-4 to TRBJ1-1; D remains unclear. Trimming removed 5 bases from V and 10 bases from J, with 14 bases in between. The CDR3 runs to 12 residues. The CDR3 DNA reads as TGTGCCAGCAGTCCGCGTGATGGGCGAGCTTTCTTT. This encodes CASSPRDGRAFF.

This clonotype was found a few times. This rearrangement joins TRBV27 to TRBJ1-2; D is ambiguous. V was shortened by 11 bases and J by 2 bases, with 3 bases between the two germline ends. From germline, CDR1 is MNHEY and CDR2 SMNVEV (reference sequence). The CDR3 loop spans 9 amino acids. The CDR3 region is CAENYGYTF. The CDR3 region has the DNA TGTGCCGAGAACTATGGCTACACCTTC.

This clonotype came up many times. CDR3: CATRGRVTEAFF. CDR3 nucleotide sequence: TGTGCCACCCGGGGCAGGGTCACTGAAGCTTTCTTT. The chain couples TRBV24-1 to TRBJ1-1; D possibly corresponds to TRBD1 (5 bases). Germline values: CDR1 KGHDR, CDR2 SFDVKD. The CDR3 has 12 amino acids. V was pared by 9 bases and J by 4 bases, with 11 bases between.